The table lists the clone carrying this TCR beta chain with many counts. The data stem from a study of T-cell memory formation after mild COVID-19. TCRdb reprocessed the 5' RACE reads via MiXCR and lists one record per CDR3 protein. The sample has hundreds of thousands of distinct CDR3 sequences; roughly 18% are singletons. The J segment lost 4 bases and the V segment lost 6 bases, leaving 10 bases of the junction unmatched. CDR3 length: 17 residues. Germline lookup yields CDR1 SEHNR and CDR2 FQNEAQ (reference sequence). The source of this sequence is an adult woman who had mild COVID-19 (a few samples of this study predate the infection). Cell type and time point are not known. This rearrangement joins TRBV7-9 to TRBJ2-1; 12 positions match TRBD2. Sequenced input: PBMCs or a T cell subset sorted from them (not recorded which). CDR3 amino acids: CASSYYPGTSGYNEQFF. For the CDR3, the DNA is TGTGCCAGCAGTTACTATCCCGGGACTAGCGGGTACAATGAGCAGTTCTTC.